This TCR beta chain is drawn from a study of CD8 T cells in ankylosing spondylitis. This clonotype has ten or more counts. Germline V gene data show CDR1 as SGHRS and CDR2 as YFSETQ. CDR3 length: 15 residues. The V and J ends lost 4 bases and 3 bases, in that order; junction bases with no gene match: 5. TCRdb fed the 5' RACE reads into MiXCR, producing one record per CDR3 protein. This table holds about 320,000 distinct CDR3 sequences, 9.5% to 13% found once. Sequenced input: blood, either unsorted or a sorted T cell fraction (not recorded which). This chain links TRBV5-1 with TRBJ2-7; 12 nucleotides align to TRBD2. The clonotype comes from a female donor with ankylosing spondylitis or in good health (not recorded which). The CDR3 nucleotides are TGCGCCAGCAGCCCACTAGCGGGAGGAGTCTACGAGCAGTACTTC. Amino acid sequence: CASSPLAGGVYEQYF.